Presented here are 23 T cell receptor beta chains from one specimen sequenced in a study of human T cells and chemical hapten exposure. Via MiXCR, TCRdb re-called the RACE reads, giving one row per CDR3 protein. This sample has 35,000 to 50,000 distinct CDR3 sequences, with over 10% found just once. Time point of the sample: pre-sensitization, week 0. This sample's treatment: therapeutic diphenylcyclopropenone sensitization with weekly scalp DPC. The sequenced sample was whole blood, obtained in connection with sensitization to the hapten diphenylcyclopropenone (DPC). The receptors shown here come from a woman in her twenties or thirties with alopecia areata. Some clones in this sample may be carry-over from other donors' samples.

This clonotype was counted a few times. The V gene is TRBV18, the J gene TRBJ2-7; maybe TRBD1 (5 bases). From germline, CDR1 is KGHSH and CDR2 LQKENI. Trimming removed 2 bases at V and 2 bases at J, with 13 bases between. This CDR3 has 15 residues. Written as DNA, the CDR3 is TGTGCCAGCTCACCAAGGCGGCTGGACACCTACGAGCAGTACTTC. Its translation: CASSPRRLDTYEQYF. The variable domain in full, with the rest retrieved from reference TRBV18 and TRBJ2-7, is NAGVMQNPRHLVRRRGQEARLRCSPMKGHSHVYWYRQLPEEGLKFMVYLQKENIIDESGMPKERFSAEFPKEGPSILRIQQVVRGDSAAYFCASSPRRLDTYEQYFGPGTRLTVT.

There are many counts of this clonotype. This chain uses TRBV7-9 with TRBJ1-2; TRBD1 aligns across 11 bases. After removal of 7 bases from V and 5 bases from J, the junction contained 12 bases not matched to a gene. Germline V gene lookup returns CDR1 SEHNR and CDR2 FQNEAQ (reference sequence). The CDR3 length is 16 residues. This chain's CDR3 is CASNLWTGGIVYGYTF. CDR3 nucleotides: TGTGCCAGCAACCTTTGGACAGGGGGCATAGTTTATGGCTACACCTTC. The entire variable domain, with the rest obtained from reference TRBV7-9 and TRBJ1-2, is as follows: DTGVSQNPRHKITKRGQNVTFRCDPISEHNRLYWYRQTLGQGPEFLTYFQNEAQLEKSRLLSDRFSAERPKGSFSTLEIQRTEQGDSAMYLCASNLWTGGIVYGYTFGSGTRLTVV.

The gene calls are TRBV7-9 and TRBJ2-1; D call uncertain. The CDR3 runs 14 residues. In germline, CDR1 is SEHNR, CDR2 FQNEAQ (reference sequence). Trimming pared 0 bases from V and 0 bases from J, leaving 3 bases between. The CDR3: CASSLADSYNEQFF. The CDR3 DNA is TGTGCCAGCAGCTTAGCAGACTCCTACAATGAGCAGTTCTTC. Full variable domain (rest looked up from reference TRBV7-9 and TRBJ2-1): DTGVSQNPRHKITKRGQNVTFRCDPISEHNRLYWYRQTLGQGPEFLTYFQNEAQLEKSRLLSDRFSAERPKGSFSTLEIQRTEQGDSAMYLCASSLADSYNEQFFGPGTRLTVL.

This clonotype was found many times. V is TRBV28 and J is TRBJ2-5, with D perhaps being TRBD1 or TRBD2 (5 bases each). The germline gives CDR1 MDHEN, CDR2 SYDVKM. CDR3 length: 13 residues. V was cut by 8 bases and J by 0 bases, with 10 bases left in between. The CDR3: CASGTEYQETQYF. The CDR3 DNA sequence: TGTGCCAGCGGGACGGAGTACCAAGAGACCCAGTACTTC.

This clonotype was observed a few times. This chain joins TRBV5-1 and TRBJ2-7, with 8 bases that match TRBD2. V was clipped by 4 bases and J by 2 bases; unmatched bases: 11. Germline-derived CDR1 and CDR2 are SGHRS and YFSETQ. The CDR3 covers 16 residues. The CDR3 DNA reads as TGCGCCAGCAGCCCCGGGCGGACTAGCAGTACCTACGAGCAGTACTTC. It codes for CASSPGRTSSTYEQYF.

The table lists this clonotype with a few counts. The V and J genes are TRBV9 and TRBJ2-2; maybe TRBD1 (5 bases). V was shortened by 4 bases and J by 6 bases, with 16 bases between the two germline ends. From germline, CDR1 is SGDLS and CDR2 YYNGEE. The CDR3 length is 15 residues. CDR3 in DNA: TGTGCCAGCAGCCAGGGTGGGGCGACCCCCGGGGAGCTGTTTTTT. This gives the protein CASSQGGATPGELFF.

This clonotype was seen a handful of times. The chain couples TRBV3-1 to TRBJ2-1, with no clear D. V dropped 4 bases and J dropped 0 bases, with 10 bases sitting between them. CDR1 is LGHDT, CDR2 YNNKEL, per germline (reference sequence). This CDR3 spans 15 amino acids. CDR3 DNA sequence: TGTGCCAGCAGCCCTGGCGTAAGCTCCTACAATGAGCAGTTCTTC. As protein: CASSPGVSSYNEQFF.

This clonotype was detected only a few times. CDR3 protein: CASSAQYNEQFF. For the CDR3, the DNA is TGTGCCAGCAGTGCCCAGTACAATGAGCAGTTCTTC. This chain connects TRBV25-1 to TRBJ2-1; D is undetermined. The CDR3 is 12 amino acids. Germline lookup yields CDR1 MGHDK and CDR2 SYGVNS. Trimming shortened V by 4 bases and J by 4 bases, and 5 bases separated the two germline ends.

This clonotype appeared many times. The CDR3 region is CASSQGDGAWEQYF. The DNA for the CDR3 is TGCGCCAGCAGCCAAGGAGACGGAGCTTGGGAGCAGTACTTC. The chain links TRBV4-1 to TRBJ2-7; D remains unclear. The CDR3 has 14 amino acids. Germline CDR1 and CDR2: MGHRA and YSYEKL. V was cut by 1 base and J by 7 bases, with 14 bases left in between.

Many counts were recorded for this clonotype. The chain employs TRBV5-5 and TRBJ1-3, with D unresolved. Trimming took off 4 bases at V and 4 bases at J, with 9 bases between the two ends. Germline V gene sequence: CDR1 SGHKS, CDR2 YYEKEE (reference sequence). The CDR3 runs 13 residues. The DNA for the CDR3 is TGTGCCAGCAGCCATACAGCGGGAAACACCATATATTTT. It encodes CASSHTAGNTIYF.

This clonotype was observed a handful of times. V is TRBV28 and J is TRBJ2-3; a possible D gene is TRBD2 (5 bases). Trimming stripped 7 bases from V and 2 bases from J, with 16 bases between. The CDR3 totals 15 residues. Germline V CDR1 and CDR2: MDHEN, SYDVKM. The CDR3 DNA reads as TGTGCCAGCATAAGGAACGGGGTGATCACAGATACGCAGTATTTT. This encodes CASIRNGVITDTQYF.

At least ten counts were recorded for this clonotype. The V gene is TRBV7-9, the J gene TRBJ2-7; D is possibly TRBD2 (6 bases). Trimming shortened V by 0 bases and J by 6 bases, and 15 bases separated the two germline ends. The CDR3 is 15 amino acids. The germline V gene encodes CDR1 SEHNR and CDR2 FQNEAQ (reference sequence). CDR3 protein: CASSLAGGEGREQYF. The CDR3 bases are TGTGCCAGCAGCTTAGCGGGAGGTGAAGGGCGCGAGCAGTACTTC.

In this sample, this clonotype turned up many times. The chain uses TRBV6-2 or TRBV6-3 and TRBJ2-7; 12 nucleotides align to TRBD2. The CDR3 extends over 13 amino acids. Germline lookup yields CDR1 MNHEY and CDR2 SVGEGT. The V and J ends lost 6 bases and 12 bases, in that order; junction bases with no gene match: 9. The CDR3 DNA is TGTGCCAGCAGCCGTCAGACTAGCGGGAGTGTGTACTTC. Its protein product is CASSRQTSGSVYF.

This clonotype occurred many times. The chain combines TRBV24-1 with TRBJ2-5; possible D gene TRBD2, 6 bases. Germline assignment: CDR1 KGHDR and CDR2 SFDVKD. The CDR3 spans 12 residues. Trimming cost V 9 bases and J 1 base, with 8 bases left between them. The CDR3 region has the DNA TGTGCCACCGGGGGGTCCCAAGAGACCCAGTACTTC. It yields the protein CATGGSQETQYF.

This clonotype was observed many times. The chain uses TRBV23-1 and TRBJ1-4; tentatively, D is TRBD1 (5 bases). Being an ORF, TRBV23-1 has a function that is uncertain. Trimming stripped 8 bases from V and 6 bases from J, with 13 bases between. The CDR3 covers 13 residues. The CDR3 nucleotides are TGCGCCAGCCCTCGGGACGGTGATGAAAAACTGTTTTTT. Translating it yields CASPRDGDEKLFF.

V and J are TRBV6-5 and TRBJ2-4; 8 nucleotides agree with TRBD2. J lost 7 bases, V lost 4 bases, and 6 bases had no gene match. The CDR3 has 14 amino acids. Germline V lookup: CDR1 MNHEY, CDR2 SVGAGI. The CDR3 loop reads CASSSSGRRNIQYF. The CDR3 bases are TGTGCCAGCAGTTCCAGCGGGAGACGGAACATTCAGTACTTC.

This clonotype came up many times. CDR3 residues: CASSLERAPTSGEQYF. Here the CDR3 DNA reads TGTGCCAGCAGCTTAGAGCGGGCCCCTACTTCGGGGGAGCAGTACTTC. J is TRBJ2-7 and V is TRBV7-6; D may be TRBD2 (6 bases). Between the trimmed V and J ends, which lost 1 base and 7 bases, there was a span of 20 bases. This CDR3 region has 16 residues. Looked up from germline, CDR1 is SGHVS and CDR2 is FNYEAQ.

This clonotype was detected a few times. This sequence joins TRBV5-1 and TRBJ2-1; D is ambiguous. This CDR3 region has 15 residues. V was clipped by 1 base and J by 4 bases, with 12 bases between them. Looked up from germline, CDR1 is SGHRS and CDR2 is YFSETQ. The CDR3 here is CASSLTAGRYNEQFF. As DNA, the CDR3 is TGCGCCAGCAGCTTGACGGCCGGGCGGTACAATGAGCAGTTCTTC.

The chain is built from TRBV5-1 and TRBJ1-2, with D perhaps TRBD1 (5 bases). The CDR3 runs 14 residues. Germline CDR1 SGHRS, CDR2 YFSETQ. V shed 0 bases and J shed 4 bases, with 10 bases lying between them. CDR3 residues: CASSLGAGSYGYTF. CDR3 DNA sequence: TGCGCCAGCAGCTTGGGAGCAGGGAGCTATGGCTACACCTTC.

The chain has TRBV5-1 and TRBJ2-2; 7 nucleotides match TRBD1. The CDR3 sequence is 17 residues long. Trimming took 3 bases from V and 0 from J; bases not matched to a gene: 8. Germline-derived CDR1 and CDR2 are SGHRS and YFSETQ. The CDR3 DNA sequence: TGCGCCAGCAGCTGGGGGACAGCCACACCGAACACCGGGGAGCTGTTTTTT. As protein: CASSWGTATPNTGELFF. The full variable domain, with the rest looked up from reference TRBV5-1 and TRBJ2-2, is KAGVTQTPRYLIKTRGQQVTLSCSPISGHRSVSWYQQTPGQGLQFLFEYFSETQRNKGNFPGRFSGRQFSNSRSEMNVSTLELGDSALYLCASSWGTATPNTGELFFGEGSRLTVL.

This clonotype was picked up many times. This chain uses TRBV4-1 with TRBJ2-3; 8 nucleotides match TRBD2. Germline CDR1 is MGHRA and CDR2 is YSYEKL. V lost 0 bases to trimming and J lost 3 bases; unmatched junction nucleotides: 8. CDR3 size: 17 residues. CDR3 loop: CASSQDQSGSETDTQYF. The DNA of the CDR3 is TGCGCCAGCAGCCAAGATCAGAGCGGGAGTGAGACAGATACGCAGTATTTT.

This clonotype was detected only once. The J gene is TRBJ2-3, the V gene TRBV7-8, with TRBD2 identical over 7 bases. Germline V gene sequence: CDR1 SGHVS, CDR2 FQNEAQ. The CDR3 is made up of 15 amino acids. Losses at the gene ends were 5 bases for V and 0 bases for J; bases not matched to a gene: 5. This CDR3 is CASSPGTTSTDTQYF. CDR3 coding DNA: TGTGCCAGCAGCCCCGGGACTACTAGCACAGATACGCAGTATTTT. The variable domain in full, with the rest retrieved from reference TRBV7-8 and TRBJ2-3, is GAGVSQSPRYKVAKRGQDVALRCDPISGHVSLFWYQQALGQGPEFLTYFQNEAQLDKSGLPSDRFFAERPEGSVSTLKIQRTQQEDSAVYLCASSPGTTSTDTQYFGPGTRLTVL.

The chain joins TRBV6-6 to TRBJ1-1; the D is unclear. This CDR3 region has 12 residues. CDR1 MNHNY and CDR2 SVGAGI come from the germline V gene (reference sequence). V dropped 8 bases and J dropped 3 bases, with 10 bases sitting between them. The CDR3 spells CASHREDTEAFF. The CDR3 DNA follows: TGTGCCAGCCACCGTGAGGACACTGAAGCTTTCTTT.